This T cell receptor beta chain was identified in a study of cytomegalovirus exposure and HLA in healthy donors. The study, taken as a whole, reports: In a later analysis, across HLA loci, associated TCR counts were highest for DRB1, lowest for HLA-C. Diagnosis of cytomegalovirus status made by the classifier reportedly showed high specificity and sensitivity. It was shown in a later analysis that HLA-associated TCR beta chains were more clonally expanded than other, equally common chains.

Donors sampled were nominally healthy, though unrecorded immune exposures were likely. Use of 60 Vbeta and 13 Jbeta primers characterized the PCR. The data were produced by immunoSEQ multiplex PCR, yet TCRdb's version contains in-frame clones alone and is incomplete. The sample contains around 94,000 clones, roughly 80% of which appear only once. Deletions cut 7 bases from V and 3 bases from J, with 16 bases between. The CDR3 sequence is 14 residues long. The germline V gene has CDR1 MDHEN and CDR2 SYDVKM. For this clone: The antigen remains unidentified.

The TCR comes from a human donor in good health. Sequencing was carried out using PBMCs. This chain links TRBV28 with TRBJ2-7; D is possibly TRBD1 (5 bases). The CDR3 bases are TGTGCCAGCACCCCTCTCGTACAGGACTACGAGCAGTACTTC. It specifies CASTPLVQDYEQYF.